This T cell receptor (beta chain) was profiled in a study of long-term antiretroviral therapy in people with HIV. Germline CDR1 MGHRA, CDR2 YSYEKL. CDR3 length equals 13 residues. The V gene end was trimmed by 11 bases and the J gene end by 8 bases; junction bases not matched to a gene: 11. Researchers ran immunoSEQ v3.0 at survey level. Sequenced by immunoSEQ multiplex PCR; TCRdb stores in-frame clones only, minus some. Of roughly 33,000 clones in the sample, 97% are singletons; the top ten hold around 3.1%. This sequence was found in a man under 40 with HIV. The chain employs TRBV4-1 and TRBJ1-3; 8 bases align to TRBD1. Sample: unsorted PBMCs, taken 6.9 years after starting antiretroviral therapy. The CDR3 nucleotides are TGCGCCCCATCACAGGGGGAGGTTGACACCATATATTTT. Protein sequence: CAPSQGEVDTIYF.